This entry lists 23 T cell receptor beta chains sequenced from one sample in a study of shared clonotypes between healthy human individuals. Sequencing was performed with immunoSEQ multiplex PCR; in TCRdb, only in-frame clones are kept and a portion is missing. The data contain a few hundred thousand clones, more than 95% of them singletons. Material for sequencing was naive CD4+ T cells sorted from blood. Subset meaning: CD45RA+ positively selected. The receptor source for this set is a woman in her twenties or thirties in good health.

The chain links TRBV18 to TRBJ1-5; D possibly corresponds to TRBD1 (5 bases). The V gene's germline CDR1 is KGHSH and CDR2 LQKENI. Trimming left V 3 bases short and J 2 bases short, with 14 bases between. The CDR3 has 16 residues. In DNA, the CDR3 is TGTGCCAGCTCACCCCGGAAGGACATGGGCAATCAGCCCCAGCATTTT. Amino acids: CASSPRKDMGNQPQHF.

This chain connects TRBV6-1 to TRBJ2-1; D is uncertain. Germline V gene sequence: CDR1 MNHNS, CDR2 SASEGT. Trimming pared 5 bases from V and 7 bases from J, leaving 9 bases between. This CDR3 contains 12 residues. The CDR3 region has the DNA TGTGCCAGCAGTATTAATCTTAATGAGCAGTTCTTC. This sequence encodes CASSINLNEQFF.

V and J are TRBV6-5 and TRBJ1-6, with TRBD1 as a possible D gene (6 bases). Germline values: CDR1 MNHEY, CDR2 SVGAGI. The CDR3 spans 15 residues. V was clipped by 5 bases and J by 6 bases, with 14 bases between them. DNA for the CDR3: TGTGCCAGCAGTATCCAGTGGGACACTAATTCACCCCTCCACTTT. Protein sequence: CASSIQWDTNSPLHF.

V usage is TRBV7-2 and J usage is TRBJ2-7, with D possibly matching TRBD2 (7 bases). CDR1 and CDR2 from the germline V gene are SGHTA and FQGNSA. CDR3 size: 15 residues. Trimming took off 5 bases at V and 2 bases at J, with 16 bases between the two ends. Here the CDR3 DNA reads TGTGCCAGCAGCCGGGGGGCTAGCGGAGCCTACGAGCAGTACTTC. It yields the protein CASSRGASGAYEQYF.

The V gene is TRBV28, the J gene TRBJ1-3; 7 bases align to TRBD1. V dropped 0 bases and J dropped 2; count of bases not matched to a gene: 4. The V gene's germline CDR1 is MDHEN and CDR2 SYDVKM. The CDR3 runs to 16 residues. CDR3 nucleotides: TGTGCCAGCAGTTTATGGCTCACAGGGGCTGGAAACACCATATATTTT. Amino acid sequence: CASSLWLTGAGNTIYF.

This chain links TRBV29-1 with TRBJ2-1, with D perhaps TRBD1 (6 bases). Trimming removed 4 bases from V and 12 bases from J, with 13 bases in between. Germline CDR1 SQVTM, CDR2 ANQGSEA. The CDR3 loop spans 11 amino acids. CDR3 DNA: TGCAGCGTTGCCCGGGGACAAACGCAGTTCTTC. It is translated as CSVARGQTQFF.

The rearrangement joins TRBV5-1 to TRBJ2-1; D is perhaps TRBD2 (6 bases). Germline CDR1 is SGHRS and CDR2 is YFSETQ. The CDR3 sequence is 15 residues long. The germline V and J ends were trimmed by 5 bases and 4 bases, with 16 bases remaining between them. This chain's CDR3 is CASRITGTSYNEQFF. CDR3 sequence (DNA): TGCGCCAGCAGGATTACCGGGACTTCTTACAATGAGCAGTTCTTC.

The V and J genes are TRBV7-9 and TRBJ2-1; tentatively, D is TRBD1 or TRBD2 (5 bases each). Germline values: CDR1 SEHNR, CDR2 FQNEAQ (reference sequence). Trimming removed 1 base at V and 1 base at J, with 8 bases between. The CDR3 length is 15 residues. The DNA of the CDR3 is TGTGCCAGCAGCTTAGGGGACGGGTCCTACAATGAGCAGTTCTTC. Protein sequence: CASSLGDGSYNEQFF.

The J gene is TRBJ1-1, the V gene TRBV10-1, with D unclear. The germline V and J ends were trimmed by 6 bases and 0 bases, with 8 bases remaining between them. The germline gives CDR1 WNHNN, CDR2 SYGVQD (reference sequence). This CDR3 is built from 13 residues. As DNA, the CDR3 is TGCGCCAGCAGGGCCGCGCTGAACACTGAAGCTTTCTTT. Amino acids: CASRAALNTEAFF.

The CDR3 DNA follows: TGTGCCAGCTCACCGGGGTTTAGCTCCTACGAGCAGTACTTC. The encoded protein is CASSPGFSSYEQYF. The J gene is TRBJ2-7, the V gene TRBV18; no definite D call. The CDR3 is 14 amino acids. V lost 3 bases, J lost 0 bases, and 9 bases lay in between. Germline-derived CDR1 and CDR2 are KGHSH and LQKENI.

A single count supports this clone. The CDR3 reads CASSWRTQSNGYTF. Here the CDR3 DNA reads TGTGCCAGCAGCTGGCGAACCCAGTCTAATGGCTACACCTTC. V is TRBV28 and J is TRBJ1-2; D is unresolved. The germline V and J ends were trimmed by 6 bases and 6 bases, with 17 bases remaining between them. The CDR3 has 14 amino acids. Germline loops: CDR1 MDHEN, CDR2 SYDVKM.

This clone was seen a single time. The chain couples TRBV30 to TRBJ1-5; D is uncertain. Trimming took 1 base from V and 6 from J, leaving 13 bases between them. The CDR3 extends over 14 amino acids. Germline-derived CDR1 and CDR2 are GTSNPN and SVGIG (reference sequence). CDR3 in amino acids: CAWSASFSAQPQHF. The CDR3 coding sequence is TGTGCCTGGAGTGCCTCATTCTCGGCTCAGCCCCAGCATTTT.

V is TRBV2 and J is TRBJ2-1, with TRBD1 as a possible D gene (6 bases). Trimming removed 5 bases at V and 9 bases at J, with 14 bases between. Germline V CDR1 and CDR2: SNHLY, FYNNEI. The CDR3 has 13 residues. The CDR3 nucleotides read TGTGCCAGCAGTTGGGACCTCAGGGGTGAGCAGTTCTTC. It yields the protein CASSWDLRGEQFF.

The chain links TRBV19 to TRBJ2-7, with 10 bases lining up with TRBD1. The germline V gene has CDR1 LNHDA and CDR2 SQIVND (reference sequence). This CDR3 spans 18 amino acids. The V segment lost 4 bases and the J segment 0 bases; nucleotides outside the gene matches: 12. This CDR3 reads CASSSQFTGTGVSYEQYF. The CDR3 DNA sequence: TGTGCCAGTAGTAGTCAATTTACCGGGACAGGGGTCTCCTACGAGCAGTACTTC.

This chain links TRBV28 with TRBJ1-4; 7 nucleotides align to TRBD1. The V segment lost 4 bases and the J segment 3 bases; nucleotides outside the gene matches: 2. This CDR3 region has 14 residues. Germline-derived CDR1 and CDR2 are MDHEN and SYDVKM. The CDR3: CASSSTGPNEKLFF. CDR3 DNA: TGTGCCAGCAGTTCGACAGGGCCTAATGAAAAACTGTTTTTT.

V is TRBV29-1 and J is TRBJ2-1; 9 nucleotides agree with TRBD2. Unmatched junction bases numbered 10, after V lost 4 bases and J lost 6 bases. The CDR3 loop spans 15 amino acids. Germline V CDR1 and CDR2: SQVTM, ANQGSEA. CDR3 in amino acids: CSVAMAGGVVNEQFF. The CDR3 nucleotides are TGCAGCGTTGCAATGGCGGGAGGGGTTGTCAATGAGCAGTTCTTC.

The chain uses TRBV27 and TRBJ2-7, with D possibly being TRBD1 (6 bases). The V and J ends lost 10 bases and 2 bases respectively, with 15 bases between them. The CDR3 is 13 amino acids. Germline V gene data show CDR1 as MNHEY and CDR2 as SMNVEV (reference sequence). CDR3 amino acids: CATRGSETYEQYF. CDR3 nucleotides: TGTGCCACCAGGGGCAGCGAGACCTACGAGCAGTACTTC.

This chain joins TRBV19 and TRBJ2-7; D could derive from TRBD1 or TRBD2 (5 bases each). This CDR3 has 15 amino acids. Per germline, CDR1 LNHDA and CDR2 SQIVND (reference sequence). V dropped 1 base and J dropped 2 bases, with 12 bases sitting between them. CDR3 loop: CASSIVMGTTYEQYF. The CDR3 DNA follows: TGTGCCAGTAGTATAGTAATGGGGACCACCTACGAGCAGTACTTC. Filled out from reference TRBV19 and TRBJ2-7, the complete variable domain reads DGGITQSPKYLFRKEGQNVTLSCEQNLNHDAMYWYRQDPGQGLRLIYYSQIVNDFQKGDIAEGYSVSREKKESFPLTVTSAQKNPTAFYLCASSIVMGTTYEQYFGPGTRLTVT.

The V gene is TRBV5-6, the J gene TRBJ2-7; 7 bases agree with TRBD1. The CDR3 is 15 amino acids. Germline V lookup: CDR1 SGHDT, CDR2 YYEEEE. The V and J ends lost 4 bases and 0 bases, in that order; junction bases with no gene match: 7. CDR3 region: CASSRGTANSYEQYF. The CDR3, as DNA: TGTGCCAGCAGCCGTGGGACAGCGAACTCCTACGAGCAGTACTTC.

The chain recombines TRBV29-1 with TRBJ2-4, with D perhaps being TRBD1 or TRBD2 (5 bases each). With 6 bases removed from V and 9 bases from J, the gap between germline ends came to 21 bases. CDR1 is SQVTM and CDR2 is ANQGSEA in the germline V gene. This CDR3 comprises 14 residues. CDR3 nucleotide sequence: TGCAGCGTCGGGGTGGACGGTGCTAGGGGCATTCAGTACTTC. It is translated as CSVGVDGARGIQYF.

The chain links TRBV4-2 to TRBJ1-2, with D maybe TRBD1 (6 bases). The CDR3 extends over 17 amino acids. V was shortened by 0 bases and J by 1 base, with 15 bases between the two germline ends. The V gene's germline CDR1 is LGHNA and CDR2 YNFKEQ. CDR3 sequence: CASSQDWPGAGNYGYTF. The CDR3 DNA sequence: TGTGCCAGCAGCCAAGACTGGCCAGGGGCAGGTAACTATGGCTACACCTTC.

About this clone itself: In the same sample, other DNA sequences code for this CDR3. The gene calls are TRBV19 and TRBJ1-5; D call uncertain. V shed 1 base and J shed 4 bases, with 5 bases lying between them. This CDR3 spans 13 amino acids. Germline assignment: CDR1 LNHDA and CDR2 SQIVND (reference sequence). CDR3 region: CASSIVPNQPQHF. CDR3 sequence (DNA): TGTGCCAGTAGTATAGTTCCGAATCAGCCCCAGCATTTT.

The CDR3 DNA reads TGTGCCAGCAGTTTACCGGGACAGGGTTCCGCAGATACGCAGTATTTT. It is translated as CASSLPGQGSADTQYF. The chain is built from TRBV28 and TRBJ2-3, with 9 positions matching TRBD1. This CDR3 has 16 residues. Germline loops: CDR1 MDHEN, CDR2 SYDVKM. The trim removed 2 bases at V and 4 bases at J, leaving 7 bases unmatched.